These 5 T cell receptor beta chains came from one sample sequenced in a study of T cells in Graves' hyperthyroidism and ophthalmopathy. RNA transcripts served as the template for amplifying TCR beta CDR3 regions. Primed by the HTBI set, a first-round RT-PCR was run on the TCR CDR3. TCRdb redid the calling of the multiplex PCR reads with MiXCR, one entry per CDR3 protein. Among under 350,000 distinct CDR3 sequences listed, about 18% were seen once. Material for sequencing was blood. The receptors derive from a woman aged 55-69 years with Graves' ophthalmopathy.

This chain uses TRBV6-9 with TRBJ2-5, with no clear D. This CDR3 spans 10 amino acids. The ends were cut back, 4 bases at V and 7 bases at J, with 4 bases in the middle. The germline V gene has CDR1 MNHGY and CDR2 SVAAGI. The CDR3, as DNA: TGTGCCAGCAGTTCATCGACCCAGTACTTC. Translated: CASSSSTQYF.

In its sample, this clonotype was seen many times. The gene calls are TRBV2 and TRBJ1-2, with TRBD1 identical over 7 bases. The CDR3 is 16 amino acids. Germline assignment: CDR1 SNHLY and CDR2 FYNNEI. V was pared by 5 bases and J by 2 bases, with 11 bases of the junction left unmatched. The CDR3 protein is CASSYDRTGSNYGYTF. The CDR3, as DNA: TGTGCCAGCAGTTACGACCGGACAGGTAGCAACTATGGCTACACCTTC.

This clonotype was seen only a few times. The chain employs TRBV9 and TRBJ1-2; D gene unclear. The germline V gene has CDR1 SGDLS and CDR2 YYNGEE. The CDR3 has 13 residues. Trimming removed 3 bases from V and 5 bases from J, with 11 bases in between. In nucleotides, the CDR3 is TGTGCCAGCAGCGATGCGGACGGATATGGCTACACCTTC. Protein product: CASSDADGYGYTF.

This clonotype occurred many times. The CDR3 loop is CASSSHRIQGAGTGELFF. CDR3 DNA sequence: TGTGCCAGCAGCTCTCACAGAATACAGGGGGCGGGCACCGGGGAGCTGTTTTTT. This rearrangement joins TRBV7-8 to TRBJ2-2; 9 bases fit TRBD1. The CDR3 consists of 18 residues. In germline, CDR1 is SGHVS, CDR2 FQNEAQ. The J segment lost 4 bases and the V segment lost 4 bases, leaving 13 bases of the junction unmatched.

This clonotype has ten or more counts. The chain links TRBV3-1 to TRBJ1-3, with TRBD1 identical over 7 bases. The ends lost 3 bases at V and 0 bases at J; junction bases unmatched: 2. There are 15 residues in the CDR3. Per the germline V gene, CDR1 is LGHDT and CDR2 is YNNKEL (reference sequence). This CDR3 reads CASSQDRSSGNTIYF. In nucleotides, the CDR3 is TGTGCCAGCAGCCAGGACAGGAGCTCTGGAAACACCATATATTTT. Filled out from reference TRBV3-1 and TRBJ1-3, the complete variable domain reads DTAVSQTPKYLVTQMGNDKSIKCEQNLGHDTMYWYKQDSKKFLKIMFSYNNKELIINETVPNRFSPKSPDKAHLNLHINSLELGDSAVYFCASSQDRSSGNTIYFGEGSWLTVV.